Detailed here is one TCR beta chain. Its antigen is currently unknown. V lost 6 bases, J lost 2 bases, and 16 bases lay in between. This CDR3 has 15 residues. CDR1 is LNHDA and CDR2 is SQIVND in the germline V gene (reference sequence). The entry originates in a study of cytomegalovirus exposure and HLA in healthy donors. General study findings and limits: The classifier, whose performance was assessed in both the original and validation cohorts, reportedly diagnosed cytomegalovirus status with high specificity and sensitivity. Within an earlier analysis, most TCR beta V segments proved productive either about 87% or about 30% of the time. The study designated 150 or so TCR beta chains cytomegalovirus-associated.

Vbeta (60) and Jbeta (13) primers were used in the PCR. The repertoire was sequenced with immunoSEQ multiplex PCR; TCRdb's copy has only in-frame clones and lacks some. The table shows over 200,000 clones, with around 79% occurring only once. This TCR was sampled from a male donor in good health and CMV-seronegative. The chain recombines TRBV19 with TRBJ2-5; no definite D call. The sequencing sample was made of PBMCs. CDR3 amino acids: CASSHQSLGQETQYF. CDR3 DNA sequence: TGTGCCAGTAGCCACCAATCTCTCGGGCAAGAGACCCAGTACTTC.